This TCR beta chain emerged from a study of blood T cells in healthy people across ages. Sample-barcoded 5' priming and a J-beta primer mix drove a second PCR of roughly 7 to 11 cycles. TCRdb re-called the 5' RACE reads with MiXCR, one entry per CDR3 protein. Here the sample spans roughly 500,000 distinct CDR3 sequences, about 25% being singletons. This clonotype appeared a few times. Germline V gene sequence: CDR1 MNHNY, CDR2 SVGAGI (reference sequence). V lost 10 bases, J lost 1 base, and 19 bases lay in between. The CDR3 is 15 amino acids. What was sequenced was blood. The sequence derives from a woman between 65 and 79 years old in good health. The V and J genes are TRBV6-6 and TRBJ1-1; D unresolved. Here the CDR3 reads CAIASRERGNTEAFF. CDR3 coding DNA: TGTGCCATAGCTTCTCGGGAACGAGGGAACACTGAAGCTTTCTTT.